Following are 8 T cell receptor beta chains from one sample sequenced in a study of blood T cell repertoires in COVID-19. Profiling relied on immunoSEQ multiplex PCR, and the TCRdb table lists in-frame clones only, not all of them. The sample lists about 160,000 clones, about 83% seen once, with roughly 8.4% in the top ten. Sequencing was performed on peripheral blood. These receptors all stem from a man aged 55 to 70 with acute or convalescent COVID-19.

In its sample, this clone was seen a few times. The V and J genes are TRBV4-2 and TRBJ1-4; tentative D call: TRBD1 (5 bases). Germline CDR1 reads LGHNA; CDR2 reads YNFKEQ. There are 16 residues in the CDR3. The V end was cut by 0 bases, the J end by 6 bases, with 14 bases between. The CDR3 DNA is TGTGCCAGCAGCCAAGATAGGCTGCGGGGGGATGAAAAACTGTTTTTT. Encoded protein: CASSQDRLRGDEKLFF.

The chain is built from TRBV5-4 and TRBJ2-3; D is undetermined. This CDR3 is 14 amino acids long. V was trimmed by 2 bases and J by 1 base, leaving 8 bases between them. The germline CDR1 and CDR2 sequences are SGHNT and YYREEE (reference sequence). CDR3 amino acids: CASSLKLGTDTQYF. As DNA, the CDR3 is TGTGCCAGCAGCTTAAAGCTGGGCACAGATACGCAGTATTTT.

V usage is TRBV3-1 (or the pseudogene TRBV3-2) and J usage is TRBJ1-6, with 9 nucleotides matching TRBD1. This CDR3 has 15 residues. V gave up 4 bases and J gave up 9 bases; unmatched junction bases: 7. Germline V gene lookup returns CDR1 LGHDT and CDR2 YNNKEL (reference sequence). The DNA for the CDR3 is TGTGCCAGCAGCCGTGGACAGGGGAGTAGTTCACCCCTCCACTTT. It yields the protein CASSRGQGSSSPLHF.

The gene calls are TRBV30 and TRBJ1-1, with D maybe TRBD1 (5 bases). Germline V gene sequence: CDR1 GTSNPN, CDR2 SVGIG (reference sequence). This CDR3 contains 13 residues. V lost 4 bases, J lost 4 bases, and 13 bases lay in between. This CDR3 is CAWKWRGITEAFF. The CDR3 DNA is TGTGCCTGGAAATGGAGGGGAATCACTGAAGCTTTCTTT.

This clone was detected only once. The chain has TRBV5-6 and TRBJ1-1, with 9 bases that match TRBD1. The CDR3 has 15 residues. Germline CDR1 reads SGHDT; CDR2 reads YYEEEE. With V trimmed by 3 bases and J by 0 bases, 3 bases remained unmatched. CDR3 amino acids: CASSSGQGMNTEAFF. The CDR3 DNA sequence: TGTGCCAGCAGCTCGGGACAGGGAATGAACACTGAAGCTTTCTTT.

To note about this clone: The junction shows a germline mismatch at one end, possibly a read error. This sequence joins TRBV30 and TRBJ1-3; D may be TRBD1 (6 bases). The germline V gene encodes CDR1 GTSNPN and CDR2 SVGIG (reference sequence). This CDR3 contains 11 residues. The CDR3 region is CAWSLGGPSNF. The CDR3 nucleotides read TGTGCCTGGAGTTTAGGGGGACCATCAAATTTT. Full variable domain (missing parts from reference TRBV30 and TRBJ1-3): SQTIHQWPATLVQPVGSPLSLECTVEGTSNPNLYWYRQAAGRGLQLLFYSVGIGQISSEVPQNLSASRPQDRQFILSSKKLLLSDSGFYLCAWSLGGPSNFGEGSWLTVV.

The gene calls are TRBV7-2 and TRBJ1-4, with D tentatively TRBD1 (6 bases). CDR3 size: 15 residues. V was cut by 3 bases and J by 8 bases, with 16 bases left in between. Germline loops: CDR1 SGHTA, CDR2 FQGNSA. The chain's CDR3 is CASSFRAGAEEKLFF. CDR3 sequence (DNA): TGTGCCAGCAGCTTCCGGGCAGGGGCCGAAGAAAAACTGTTTTTT.

Concerning this clone itself: Other nucleotide sequences in the sample specify the same CDR3. This chain links TRBV5-6 with TRBJ2-7, with D hard to call. Trimming stripped 2 bases from V and 3 bases from J, with 12 bases between. CDR1 is SGHDT and CDR2 is YYEEEE in the germline V gene. CDR3 length: 14 residues. The chain's CDR3 is CASSFGQLNYEQYF. The DNA of the CDR3 is TGTGCCAGCAGCTTTGGGCAGCTAAACTACGAGCAGTACTTC.